The 15 T cell receptor beta chains given below trace back to one sample, sequenced in a study of cytomegalovirus exposure and HLA in healthy donors. PCR was performed using 60 Vbeta and 13 Jbeta primers. Sequencing was performed with immunoSEQ multiplex PCR; in TCRdb, only in-frame clones are kept and a portion is missing. The sample has 100,000 or so clones, approximately 81% seen once. Sequencing was performed on PBMCs. All receptors derive from a man aged 25-45 years in good health and CMV-seronegative.

This clone has only a few counts. The chain uses TRBV14 and TRBJ2-1; D remains ambiguous. Per the germline V gene, CDR1 is SGHDN and CDR2 is FVKESK. V lost 0 bases and J lost 2, with 11 bases in between. The CDR3 runs to 16 residues. CDR3 DNA sequence: TGTGCCAGCAGCCAAGATGAGGCTAACGCCTACAATGAGCAGTTCTTC. It codes for CASSQDEANAYNEQFF.

V is TRBV9 and J is TRBJ2-2; possible D gene TRBD2, 6 bases. The V and J ends lost 4 bases and 0 bases respectively, with 13 bases between them. Germline CDR1 reads SGDLS; CDR2 reads YYNGEE. The CDR3 spans 16 residues. CDR3 residues: CASSSWGDANTGELFF. In nucleotides, the CDR3 is TGTGCCAGCAGCAGCTGGGGGGACGCGAACACCGGGGAGCTGTTTTTT. Full variable domain (outside the CDR3, taken from reference TRBV9 and TRBJ2-2): DSGVTQTPKHLITATGQRVTLRCSPRSGDLSVYWYQQSLDQGLQFLIQYYNGEERAKGNILERFSAQQFPDLHSELNLSSLELGDSALYFCASSSWGDANTGELFFGEGSRLTVL.

This clone was seen a handful of times. This chain links TRBV18 with TRBJ2-3; TRBD1 matches at 9 bases. With 3 bases clipped from V and 2 bases from J, the junction kept 3 bases outside the gene matches. This CDR3 region has 15 residues. CDR1 and CDR2 from the germline V gene are KGHSH and LQKENI. The CDR3 DNA is TGTGCCAGCTCACCGCGGACAGGGGACACAGATACGCAGTATTTT. Translation: CASSPRTGDTDTQYF. Filled out from reference TRBV18 and TRBJ2-3, the complete variable domain reads NAGVMQNPRHLVRRRGQEARLRCSPMKGHSHVYWYRQLPEEGLKFMVYLQKENIIDESGMPKERFSAEFPKEGPSILRIQQVVRGDSAAYFCASSPRTGDTDTQYFGPGTRLTVL.

The chain joins TRBV4-1 to TRBJ1-6; D gene uncertain. Trimming shortened V by 0 bases and J by 9 bases, and 9 bases separated the two germline ends. Per the germline V gene, CDR1 is MGHRA and CDR2 is YSYEKL. The CDR3 totals 14 residues. The CDR3: CASSQDIRRSPLHF. DNA of the CDR3: TGCGCCAGCAGCCAAGACATCAGGCGTTCACCCCTCCACTTT.

This clone was observed a handful of times. The chain links TRBV7-2 to TRBJ1-4; D possibly corresponds to TRBD1 (5 bases). V dropped 4 bases and J dropped 10 bases, with 16 bases sitting between them. CDR1 and CDR2 (germline): SGHTA, FQGNSA. CDR3 length: 14 amino acids. The CDR3 is CASSSSRAGGKLFF. The CDR3 bases are TGTGCCAGCAGCTCATCTAGGGCCGGGGGAAAACTGTTTTTT.

V usage is TRBV4-3 and J usage is TRBJ2-7, with 8 bases aligning to TRBD2. The CDR3 totals 16 residues. The V gene end was trimmed by 1 base and the J gene end by 4 bases; junction bases not matched to a gene: 9. The germline V gene encodes CDR1 LGHNA and CDR2 YSLEER. The CDR3 region is CASSQGALAGSYEQYF. CDR3 DNA sequence: TGCGCCAGCAGCCAAGGGGCCCTAGCGGGCTCATACGAGCAGTACTTC.

V usage is TRBV6-5 and J usage is TRBJ2-7; D call uncertain. The CDR3 sequence is 13 residues long. Germline V gives CDR1 MNHEY, CDR2 SVGAGI. V gave up 4 bases and J gave up 2 bases, with 9 bases separating them. CDR3 nucleotide sequence: TGTGCCAGCAGTTCGCACAGAGCCTACGAGCAGTACTTC. Translated: CASSSHRAYEQYF.

This chain uses TRBV7-6 with TRBJ2-1; 9 nucleotides agree with TRBD2. The CDR3 length is 14 residues. Germline V gene lookup returns CDR1 SGHVS and CDR2 FNYEAQ. V shed 3 bases, J shed 5 bases, and the junction held 2 bases outside the gene matches. The CDR3 sequence is CASSLSGGNNEQFF. For the CDR3, the DNA is TGTGCCAGCAGCTTGAGCGGGGGGAACAATGAGCAGTTCTTC.

The CDR3 spells CASKPTGEGNTIYF. The CDR3 DNA reads as TGTGCCAGCAAACCGACAGGGGAGGGAAACACCATATATTTT. The chain couples TRBV27 to TRBJ1-3; 8 bases are shared with TRBD1. Germline V gene sequence: CDR1 MNHEY, CDR2 SMNVEV (reference sequence). The V gene end was trimmed by 7 bases and the J gene end by 4 bases; junction bases not matched to a gene: 6. The CDR3 is made up of 14 amino acids.

CDR3 sequence (DNA): TGTGCCAGCTCACTGCGACTCGCCGGGACAGGGGGCGGCGAGCAGTACTTC. It is translated as CASSLRLAGTGGGEQYF. The genes are TRBV18 and TRBJ2-7, with 12 bases fitting TRBD1. After removal of 4 bases from V and 6 bases from J, the junction contained 13 bases not matched to a gene. The CDR3 runs to 17 residues. Per germline, CDR1 KGHSH and CDR2 LQKENI.

The V call is TRBV5-8, the J call TRBJ1-4; D not certain. Trimming shortened V by 0 bases and J by 2 bases, and 14 bases separated the two germline ends. CDR1 and CDR2 (germline): SGHTS, YDEGEE. The CDR3 runs to 17 residues. The CDR3 coding sequence is TGTGCCAGCAGCTTGGTTGTTCGGTCGTTGACTAATGAAAAACTGTTTTTT. Amino acid sequence: CASSLVVRSLTNEKLFF.

The rearrangement uses TRBV19 and TRBJ2-7; 9 bases are a match to TRBD1. The V and J ends lost 3 bases and 3 bases, in that order; junction bases with no gene match: 6. Germline-derived CDR1 and CDR2 are LNHDA and SQIVND (reference sequence). The CDR3 runs to 15 residues. Written as DNA, the CDR3 is TGTGCCAGTAGTATTGGGACAGGGCTAGGCTACGAGCAGTACTTC. Translating gives CASSIGTGLGYEQYF.

A few counts support this clone. The rearrangement joins TRBV6-1 to TRBJ1-1; tentatively, D is TRBD1 (6 bases). The CDR3 runs to 12 residues. V shed 5 bases and J shed 4 bases, with 8 bases lying between them. CDR1 is MNHNS, CDR2 SASEGT, per germline. In DNA form, the CDR3 reads TGTGCCAGCAGTCAGGGGCTCACTGAAGCTTTCTTT. The encoded protein is CASSQGLTEAFF.

J is TRBJ2-1 and V is TRBV4-3; the D is unclear. With 0 bases removed from V and 10 bases from J, the gap between germline ends came to 16 bases. CDR3 length: 15 amino acids. CDR1 LGHNA and CDR2 YSLEER come from the germline V gene. The CDR3 spells CASSQEMSGRMEQFF. The CDR3 DNA is TGCGCCAGCAGCCAAGAGATGTCAGGTCGGATGGAGCAGTTCTTC.

There are a few counts of this clone. The chain recombines TRBV18 with TRBJ1-2, with 9 bases aligning to TRBD1. This CDR3 has 14 amino acids. The V gene's germline CDR1 is KGHSH and CDR2 LQKENI. J lost 8 bases, V lost 4 bases, and 8 bases had no gene match. CDR3 in amino acids: CASSQGQGMEGYTF. CDR3 DNA sequence: TGTGCCAGCTCACAGGGACAGGGAATGGAAGGCTACACCTTC.